The present T cell receptor (beta chain) was sequenced within a study of blood T cells in healthy people across ages. Overall study findings and caveats: A greater number of naive CD4+ cells and higher diversity distinguished long-lived donors from aged donors.

Germline assignment: CDR1 MNHEY and CDR2 SMNVEV (reference sequence). This CDR3 region has 15 residues. The ends were cut back, 6 bases at V and 4 bases at J, with 13 bases in the middle. For the second PCR, which ran for 7 to 11 cycles, a sample-barcoded 5' primer and a J-beta primer mix were used. TCRdb recomputed calls from the 5' RACE reads with MiXCR, one row per CDR3 protein. The sample consists of around 800,000 distinct CDR3 sequences, around a quarter of them appearing once. This clonotype was counted between two and nine times. Its antigen is as yet unknown. These data also featured in a second study, about T cells of mothers and their children.

The sequencing input was blood. This chain joins TRBV27 and TRBJ2-6; no clear D gene. This TCR was sampled from a boy between 10 and 17 years old in good health. The CDR3 spells CASSLSRGGANVLTF. CDR3 coding DNA: TGTGCCAGCAGCCTCTCGCGAGGAGGGGCCAACGTCCTGACTTTC.